The 9 T cell receptor beta chains presented below share a single source sample, sequenced in a study of cytomegalovirus exposure and HLA in healthy donors. The PCR employed 60 Vbeta primers together with 13 Jbeta primers. The repertoire was sequenced with immunoSEQ multiplex PCR; TCRdb's copy has only in-frame clones and lacks some. Of about 270,000 clones detected, just over 70% appear once; the ten largest clones hold under 2.5%. Material: PBMCs. The origin of the receptors is a female donor in good health and CMV-seronegative.

V usage is TRBV15 and J usage is TRBJ2-1; D call uncertain. Trimming cost V 3 bases and J 2 bases, with 11 bases left between them. The CDR3 length is 15 residues. In germline, CDR1 is LNHNV, CDR2 YYDKDF (reference sequence). In DNA form, the CDR3 reads TGTGCCACCAGCAGGGAGATTGGAACCTACAATGAGCAGTTCTTC. Its protein product is CATSREIGTYNEQFF.

In this sample, this clone turned up a few times. The chain joins TRBV19 to TRBJ2-1, with 9 bases matching TRBD2. CDR3 length: 15 residues. V dropped 4 bases and J dropped 4; count of bases not matched to a gene: 5. The germline V gene encodes CDR1 LNHDA and CDR2 SQIVND (reference sequence). The CDR3 loop is CASSNLAGKYNEQFF. CDR3 sequence (DNA): TGTGCCAGTAGTAATCTAGCGGGGAAGTACAATGAGCAGTTCTTC.

The V gene is TRBV4-1, the J gene TRBJ2-5, with D possibly TRBD2 on 6 matching bases. Germline V gene data show CDR1 as MGHRA and CDR2 as YSYEKL. This CDR3 has 14 residues. With 4 bases removed from V and 4 bases from J, the gap between germline ends came to 13 bases. The CDR3, as DNA: TGCGCCAGCAGCCTCAGGACTACCTCAGAGACCCAGTACTTC. Translating it yields CASSLRTTSETQYF.

This clone occurred a few times. The chain recombines TRBV18 with TRBJ2-7; 7 bases fit TRBD1. Germline CDR1 KGHSH, CDR2 LQKENI. Trimming cost V 3 bases and J 6 bases; bases outside gene matches: 8. The CDR3 totals 14 residues. In DNA, the CDR3 is TGTGCCAGCTCACCCCCCGGACAGGCGGGCGAGCAGTACTTC. Protein: CASSPPGQAGEQYF. Full variable domain (remainder filled in from reference TRBV18 and TRBJ2-7): NAGVMQNPRHLVRRRGQEARLRCSPMKGHSHVYWYRQLPEEGLKFMVYLQKENIIDESGMPKERFSAEFPKEGPSILRIQQVVRGDSAAYFCASSPPGQAGEQYFGPGTRLTVT.

This rearrangement joins TRBV27 to TRBJ2-1, with D perhaps matching TRBD2 (6 bases). CDR1 is MNHEY, CDR2 SMNVEV, per germline (reference sequence). The CDR3 is 13 amino acids. V lost 9 bases, J lost 8 bases, and 17 bases lay in between. The CDR3 nucleotides are TGTGCCAGGCGATCAGGGTCGGGAGATGAGCAGTTCTTC. Its translation is CARRSGSGDEQFF.

The chain combines TRBV4-1 with TRBJ2-7, with D tentatively TRBD1 (6 bases). This CDR3 has 14 amino acids. Per germline, CDR1 MGHRA and CDR2 YSYEKL. The V and J ends lost 4 bases and 4 bases respectively, with 14 bases between them. The DNA for the CDR3 is TGCGCCAGCAGCCCTCCACACAGGGAATACGAGCAGTACTTC. It yields the protein CASSPPHREYEQYF.

This chain links TRBV27 with TRBJ2-3; 8 bases map to TRBD1. CDR1 is MNHEY and CDR2 is SMNVEV in the germline V gene (reference sequence). With V trimmed by 9 bases and J by 5 bases, 13 bases remained unmatched. This CDR3 has 15 residues. CDR3 sequence: CASTGQGALGDTQYF. The CDR3 nucleotides read TGTGCCAGTACAGGGCAGGGGGCATTGGGAGATACGCAGTATTTT.

This chain joins TRBV15 and TRBJ2-2; D call uncertain. Germline CDR1 is LNHNV and CDR2 is YYDKDF (reference sequence). Trimming took 9 bases from V and 0 from J, leaving 14 bases between them. The CDR3 is made up of 15 amino acids. CDR3 region: CATRRSVSNTGELFF. CDR3 nucleotide sequence: TGTGCCACACGCCGAAGCGTGTCGAACACCGGGGAGCTGTTTTTT.

Turning to this clone: At one end, the junction sequence differs from germline, possibly due to a read error. The chain recombines TRBV5-1 with TRBJ2-5; TRBD2 matches at 7 bases. This CDR3 has 17 residues. Germline V lookup: CDR1 SGHRS, CDR2 YFSETQ. The CDR3 DNA is TGCGCCGGCAGCTTGGCCGTTTCTAGCGGCTACCAAGAGACCCAGTACTTC. Translation gives CAGSLAVSSGYQETQYF.